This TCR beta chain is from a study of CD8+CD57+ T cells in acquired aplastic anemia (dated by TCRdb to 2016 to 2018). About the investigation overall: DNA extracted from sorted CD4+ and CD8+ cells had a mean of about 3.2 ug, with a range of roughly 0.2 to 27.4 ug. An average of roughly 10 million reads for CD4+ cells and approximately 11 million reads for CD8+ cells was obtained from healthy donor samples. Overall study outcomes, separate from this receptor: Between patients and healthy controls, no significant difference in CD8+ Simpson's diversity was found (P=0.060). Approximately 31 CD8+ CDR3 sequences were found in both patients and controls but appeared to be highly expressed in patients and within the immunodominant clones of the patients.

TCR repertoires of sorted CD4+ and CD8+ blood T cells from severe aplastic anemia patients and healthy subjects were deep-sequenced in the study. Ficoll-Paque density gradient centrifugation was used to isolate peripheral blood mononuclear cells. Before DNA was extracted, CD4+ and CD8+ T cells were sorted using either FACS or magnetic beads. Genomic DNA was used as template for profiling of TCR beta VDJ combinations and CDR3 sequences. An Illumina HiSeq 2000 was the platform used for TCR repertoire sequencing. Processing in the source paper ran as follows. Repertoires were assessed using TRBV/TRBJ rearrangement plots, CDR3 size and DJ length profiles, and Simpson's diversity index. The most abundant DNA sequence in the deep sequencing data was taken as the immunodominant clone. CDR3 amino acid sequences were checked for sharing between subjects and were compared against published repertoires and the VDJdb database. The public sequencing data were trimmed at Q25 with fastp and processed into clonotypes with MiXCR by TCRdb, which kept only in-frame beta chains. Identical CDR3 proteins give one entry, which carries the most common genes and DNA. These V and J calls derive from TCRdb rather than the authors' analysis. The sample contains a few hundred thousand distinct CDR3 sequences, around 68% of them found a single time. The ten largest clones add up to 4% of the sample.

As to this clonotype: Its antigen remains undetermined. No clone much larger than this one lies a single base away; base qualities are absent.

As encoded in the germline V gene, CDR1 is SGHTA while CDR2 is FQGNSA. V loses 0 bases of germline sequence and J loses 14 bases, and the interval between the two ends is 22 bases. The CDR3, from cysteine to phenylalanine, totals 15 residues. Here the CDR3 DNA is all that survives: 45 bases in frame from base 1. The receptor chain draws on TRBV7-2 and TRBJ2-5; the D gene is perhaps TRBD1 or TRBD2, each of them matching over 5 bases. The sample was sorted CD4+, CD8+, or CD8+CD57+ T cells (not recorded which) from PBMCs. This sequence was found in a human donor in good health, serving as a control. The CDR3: CASSLAAGSTEAFYF. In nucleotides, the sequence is TGTGCCAGCAGCTTAGCAGCAGGGAGCACTGAAGCTTTCTACTTC.